These T cell receptor beta chains were read from a single sample in a study of blood T cell repertoires in COVID-19. Clones were read by immunoSEQ multiplex PCR, and TCRdb kept only the in-frame ones, dropping some. The sample shows some 180,000 clones, approximately 80% of them seen only once. Sequencing was done on a sample of PBMCs or T cells enriched from blood (not recorded which). The receptors here all came from a man in his sixties who had been exposed to COVID-19. The CDR3 runs from the conserved cysteine through the conserved F or W. The order of the fields is clone size, D gene, V gene, J gene, CDR3 DNA, CDR3 protein. The D gene is left open where the match is weak. Size is omitted from some rows. Given values are once, few, many or a class for expanded clones.

>.|TRBD2|TRBV4-3|TRBJ2-1
TGCGCCAGCAGCCAAGACCCGGGACTAGGATCATACAATGAGCAGTTCTTC
CASSQDPGLGSYNEQFF
>.|TRBD1|TRBV28|TRBJ1-5
TGTGCCAGCAGTTCCGGACAGGGGGTCGACAATCAGCCCCAGCATTTT
CASSSGQGVDNQPQHF
>once|.|TRBV19|TRBJ2-7
TGTGCCAGTAGTTCCGTCAGGGGAACCTCCTACGAGCAGTACTTC
CASSSVRGTSYEQYF
>.|TRBD2|TRBV19|TRBJ2-6
TGTGCCAGCCGCCATGCCCCGGGTAGCGGGAAACTTTGGGGGGCCAACGTCCTGACTTTC
CASRHAPGSGKLWGANVLTF
>.|TRBD1|TRBV10-3|TRBJ2-2
TGTGCCATCAGGGGGCAGGGGGATACCGGGGAGCTGTTTTTT
CAIRGQGDTGELFF
>.|.|TRBV7-8|TRBJ2-5
TGTGCCAGCAGCTTCTCCTCGGGTCAGGAGACCCAGTACTTC
CASSFSSGQETQYF
>.|TRBD2|TRBV10-1|TRBJ2-2
TGCGCCAGGCCGGGACTAGCGGGACAAAACACCGGGGAGCTGTTTTTT
CARPGLAGQNTGELFF
>.|.|TRBV24-1|TRBJ2-2
TGTGCCACCAGTGATTATCCGGGGACCGGGGAGCTGTTTTTT
CATSDYPGTGELFF
>.|.|TRBV5-1|TRBJ2-1
TGCGCCAGCAGCTTGTACGGCAGGGGAAGCTTAGGGGTGGATGAGCAGTTCTTC
CASSLYGRGSLGVDEQFF
>.|TRBD1|TRBV9|TRBJ1-1
TGTGCCAGCAGCGTAGCAACGGACAGGGGCGCGGCTTTCTTT
CASSVATDRGAAFF
>.|.|TRBV14|TRBJ1-6
TGTGCCAGCAGCCTAAGACAGAATAATTCACCCCTCCACTTT
CASSLRQNNSPLHF
>.|TRBD1|TRBV30|TRBJ1-2
TGTGCCTGGAGGACCGGACAGGACTATGGCTACACCTTC
CAWRTGQDYGYTF
>.|TRBD2|TRBV5-4|TRBJ2-5
TGTGCCAGCAGCCCCCCCGGACTAGGCAAGACCCAGTACTTC
CASSPPGLGKTQYF
>.|TRBD2|TRBV7-3|TRBJ2-5
TGTGCCAGCAGCCCCGGGGGGGGACCGGAGACCCAGTACTTC
CASSPGGGPETQYF
>.|TRBD2|TRBV2|TRBJ2-1
TGTGCCAGCAGTGGAGCGGGAGGCCCTTACAATGAGCAGTTCTTC
CASSGAGGPYNEQFF
>.|TRBD2|TRBV11-3|TRBJ2-3
TGTGCCAGCAGCTGGCAGCGGGAGAGAGATACGCAGTATTTT
CASSWQRERDTQYF
>many|TRBD1|TRBV6-5|TRBJ2-5
TGTGCCAGCTCCAGACACAGGGGGCTTAAGGAGACCCAGTACTTC
CASSRHRGLKETQYF
>.|.|TRBV7-8|TRBJ2-6
TGTGCCAGCACCAGCGTTCGGGTCTCTGGGGCCAACGTCCTGACTTTC
CASTSVRVSGANVLTF
>.|.|TRBV11-2|TRBJ2-1
TGTGCCAGCAGCTTAGACGCCCCGGTAAATGAGCAGTTCTTC
CASSLDAPVNEQFF
>.|.|TRBV7-3|TRBJ2-3
TGTGCCAGCAGCTTAAAAGTGTCTGACAGACCCACAGATACGCAGTATTTT
CASSLKVSDRPTDTQYF
>.|.|TRBV6-5|TRBJ2-7
TGTGCCAGCTCCCAGGGAACTTACGAGCAGTACTTC
CASSQGTYEQYF
>.|TRBD2|TRBV27|TRBJ2-1
TGTGCCAGCAGGGGACTAGCGGGAATGGAGAATGAGCAGTTCTTC
CASRGLAGMENEQFF
>.|TRBD1|TRBV6-5|TRBJ1-1
TGTGCCAGCAGTAGGGACAGCACTGAAGCTTTCTTT
CASSRDSTEAFF
>.|TRBD2|TRBV5-8|TRBJ2-1
TGTGCCAGCAGCCCGATCGTCCTGACTAGCGGGAACGATGAGCAGTTCTTC
CASSPIVLTSGNDEQFF